This record looks at one T cell receptor beta chain sequence and its context. Its specificity is unknown. The entry originates in a study of T cell responses to AZD1222 COVID-19 vaccine. For the study at large: Second-dose groups at about 4 or about 12 weeks were pooled. Study-wide results and limits: Reports say nearly half of spike-specific TCRs go after unmutated variant regions. The span of vaccine-associated CD4 TCRs extended across spike, with dominance at 160-218 and 743-854. The sample set comprised mostly white British donors with more females, and clonal diversity was possibly underestimated.

Per the germline V gene, CDR1 is LGHDT and CDR2 is YNNKEL (reference sequence). V dropped 1 base and J dropped 3 bases, with 6 bases sitting between them. The length of the CDR3 is 13 residues. Here immunoSEQ multiplex PCR was the method, and the copy in TCRdb shows in-frame clones only, minus some. Counted here are 55,000 to 75,000 clones, approximately 80% occurring once; the ten biggest clones make up 12%. Source: peripheral blood, taken on day 0 of AZD1222 vaccination. The receptor was derived from an adult in good health. The rearrangement uses TRBV3-1 (or the pseudogene TRBV3-2) and TRBJ1-1; D is perhaps TRBD1 (5 bases). CDR3 bases: TGTGCCAGCAGCCAAGCCAGGGACACTGAAGCTTTCTTT. It yields the protein CASSQARDTEAFF.